This T cell receptor beta chain was captured in a study of blood T cell repertoires in COVID-19. Study as a whole: COVID-19 samples collected from the United States, Italy and Spain covered acute and convalescent phases.

TCRdb's copy holds only in-frame clones and misses some; the assay was immunoSEQ multiplex PCR. The repertoire holds some 180,000 clones, with nearly 90% as singletons. Trimming at V came to 6 bases and at J to 4 bases, leaving 3 bases not matched to a gene. Germline CDR1 reads SQVTM; CDR2 reads ANQGSEA. CDR3 length equals 12 residues. The V call is TRBV29-1, the J call TRBJ1-1; 9 bases map to TRBD1. The sample taken for sequencing was peripheral blood. The sequence was collected from a man between 50 and 59 years old with COVID-19, enrolled during active disease. CDR3 amino acids: CSVATGGTEAFF. As DNA, the CDR3 is TGCAGCGTCGCGACAGGGGGCACTGAAGCTTTCTTT.